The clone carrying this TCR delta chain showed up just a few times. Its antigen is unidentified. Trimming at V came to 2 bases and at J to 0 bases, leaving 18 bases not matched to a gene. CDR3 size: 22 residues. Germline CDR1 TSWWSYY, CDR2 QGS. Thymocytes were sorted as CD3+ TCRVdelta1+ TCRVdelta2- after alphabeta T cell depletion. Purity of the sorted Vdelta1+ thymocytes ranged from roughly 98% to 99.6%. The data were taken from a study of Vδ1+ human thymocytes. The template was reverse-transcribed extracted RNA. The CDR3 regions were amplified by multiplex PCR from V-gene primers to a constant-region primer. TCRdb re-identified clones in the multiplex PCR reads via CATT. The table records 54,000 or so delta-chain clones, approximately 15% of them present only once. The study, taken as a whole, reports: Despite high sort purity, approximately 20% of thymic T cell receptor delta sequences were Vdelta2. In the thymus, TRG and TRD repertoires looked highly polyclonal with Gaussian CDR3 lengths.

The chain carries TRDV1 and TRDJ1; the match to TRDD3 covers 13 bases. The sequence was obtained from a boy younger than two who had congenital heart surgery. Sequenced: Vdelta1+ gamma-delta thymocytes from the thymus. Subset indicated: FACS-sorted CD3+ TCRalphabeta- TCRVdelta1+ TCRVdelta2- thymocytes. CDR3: CALGEIVLRPYWGIRYTDKLIF. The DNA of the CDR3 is TGTGCTCTTGGGGAAATAGTGCTACGTCCCTACTGGGGGATACGGTACACCGATAAACTCATCTTT.